Listed below are T cell receptor beta chains from one sample, sequenced in a study of graft-versus-host responses after intestinal transplantation. Antigens for these TCRs are unknown. Profiled with immunoSEQ multiplex PCR; TCRdb holds only in-frame clones, not every one. The sample consists of roughly 81,000 clones, roughly 85% of them appearing once. Sequenced material: unstimulated CD4+ T cells sorted from spleen or lymph node cells, taken before intestinal transplant. The receptors shown here come from a human donor who received an intestinal transplant. Both conserved end residues are part of each CDR3. D genes are given only for firm matches. Expanded clones get a size class; other rows say once, few or many, or leave the size out.

>TRBJ2-7|TRBD1|TRBV4-1|-
CASSLLDRVSEQYF
TGCGCCAGCAGCCTGTTGGACAGGGTAAGCGAGCAGTACTTC
>TRBJ2-7|-|TRBV28|-
CASSSPDRFYEQYF
TGTGCCAGCAGTTCCCCCGACAGGTTCTACGAGCAGTACTTC
>TRBJ2-7|TRBD1|TRBV5-5|-
CASSLGQGALTYEQYF
TGTGCCAGCAGCTTGGGACAGGGGGCCCTGACCTACGAGCAGTACTTC
>TRBJ2-1|TRBD2|TRBV5-4|-
CASSTRTSGMGNEQFF
TGTGCCAGCAGCACGAGGACTAGCGGGATGGGCAATGAGCAGTTCTTC
>TRBJ2-7|TRBD1|TRBV4-1|-
CASSRPGTDPYEQYF
TGCGCCAGCAGCCGCCCGGGGACAGATCCCTACGAGCAGTACTTC
>TRBJ2-3|-|TRBV10-3|once
CAISEKGTDTQYF
TGTGCCATCAGTGAAAAGGGGACAGATACGCAGTATTTT
>TRBJ1-1|TRBD1|TRBV5-1|-
CASSHPGQGEAFF
TGCGCCAGCAGCCACCCGGGACAGGGCGAAGCTTTCTTT
>TRBJ2-1|TRBD2|TRBV4-2|once
CASSQGGEPVLNEQFF
TGTGCCAGCAGCCAGGGGGGGGAGCCCGTACTCAATGAGCAGTTCTTC
>TRBJ2-1|TRBD2|TRBV29-1|-
CSGFGTSGNNEQFF
TGCAGCGGATTCGGGACTAGCGGAAACAATGAGCAGTTCTTC
>TRBJ2-1|-|TRBV28|-
CASRARQPKEQFF
TGTGCCAGCAGGGCTAGACAGCCGAAAGAGCAGTTCTTC
>TRBJ2-1|-|TRBV4-1|-
CASSQEASSYNEQFF
TGCGCCAGCAGCCAAGAGGCAAGCTCCTACAATGAGCAGTTCTTC
>TRBJ2-5|-|TRBV6-6|-
CASSYQSRQETQYF
TGTGCCAGCAGTTACCAGTCACGACAAGAGACCCAGTACTTC
>TRBJ1-4|TRBD1|TRBV18|-
CASSRDRGTNEKLFF
TGTGCCAGCTCCCGCGACAGGGGAACTAATGAAAAACTGTTTTTT
>TRBJ2-5|-|TRBV2|-
CASSDDLGDQETQYF
TGTGCCAGCAGCGATGACCTAGGGGATCAAGAGACCCAGTACTTC
>TRBJ1-1|-|TRBV15|-
CATSRDAGAGTEAFF
TGTGCCACCAGCAGAGATGCGGGGGCAGGGACTGAAGCTTTCTTT
>TRBJ2-3|-|TRBV20-1|-
CSARVTATQYF
TGCAGTGCTAGAGTGACTGCAACGCAGTATTTT
>TRBJ2-1|-|TRBV5-4|-
CASSNQGYEQFF
TGTGCCAGCAGCAACCAGGGGTATGAGCAGTTCTTC
>TRBJ2-1|-|TRBV10-3|-
CAISRERLTYNEQFF
TGTGCCATCAGCCGGGAGAGACTTACCTACAATGAGCAGTTCTTC
>TRBJ1-1|TRBD1|TRBV2|-
CASSADRGQGTEAFF
TGTGCCAGCAGTGCGGACAGGGGGCAGGGCACTGAAGCTTTCTTT
>TRBJ2-1|TRBD1|TRBV5-1|-
CASSTGGYNEQFF
TGCGCCAGCAGTACAGGGGGGTACAATGAGCAGTTCTTC
>TRBJ1-3|-|TRBV6-6|-
CASSYSDYSGNTIYF
TGTGCCAGCAGTTATTCCGACTACTCTGGAAACACCATATATTTT
>TRBJ2-7|TRBD1|TRBV5-6|-
CASSFFTGTGRSTVDF
TGTGCCAGCAGCTTTTTTACCGGGACAGGGAGGAGCACAGTGGACTTC
>TRBJ1-6|-|TRBV27|-
CASSSTDSPGSYNSPLHF
TGTGCCAGCAGTTCTACGGACAGCCCGGGGTCCTATAATTCACCCCTCCACTTT
>TRBJ2-7|-|TRBV2|-
CASNEGPDEQYF
TGTGCCAGCAACGAGGGCCCTGACGAGCAGTACTTC
>TRBJ1-2|TRBD1|TRBV30|-
CAWTGQGSYGYTF
TGTGCCTGGACCGGACAGGGTTCTTATGGCTACACCTTC
>TRBJ2-5|-|TRBV4-1|few
CASSQFKRQETQYF
TGCGCCAGCAGCCAATTTAAGCGGCAAGAGACCCAGTACTTC
>TRBJ1-6|TRBD1|TRBV19|-
CASSHPRDRLNSPLHF
TGTGCCAGTAGTCATCCTAGGGACAGGCTTAATTCACCCCTCCACTTT
>TRBJ2-3|-|TRBV7-9|-
CASSLQGPYLTPDTQYF
TGTGCCAGCAGCTTACAGGGGCCATACCTAACCCCAGATACGCAGTATTTT
>TRBJ2-7|-|TRBV5-8|-
CASSVPGQAYEQYF
TGTGCCAGCAGCGTCCCGGGACAAGCCTACGAGCAGTACTTC
>TRBJ2-1|-|TRBV5-1|-
CASSLGGTEYNEQFF
TGCGCCAGCAGCTTGGGAGGCACCGAGTACAATGAGCAGTTCTTC
>TRBJ2-3|TRBD2|TRBV9|-
CASSRGGAPSTDTQYF
TGTGCCTCCTCCCGGGGGGGGGCTCCCAGCACAGATACGCAGTATTTT
>TRBJ2-5|-|TRBV5-4|-
CASSASGAETQYF
TGTGCCAGCAGCGCATCGGGAGCCGAGACCCAGTACTTC
>TRBJ2-1|TRBD1|TRBV15|once
CATAVRDRVDNEQFF
TGTGCCACCGCAGTTAGGGACAGGGTAGACAATGAGCAGTTCTTC
>TRBJ1-2|TRBD1|TRBV10-3|-
CAISDEGAFYGYTF
TGTGCCATCAGTGATGAGGGGGCGTTCTATGGCTACACCTTC
>TRBJ2-2|TRBD2|TRBV5-4|once
CASSRTSANTGELFF
TGTGCCAGCAGCCGGACTAGCGCGAACACCGGGGAGCTGTTTTTT
>TRBJ2-5|-|TRBV11-2|-
CASSTGVKETQYF
TGTGCCAGCAGCACGGGAGTTAAAGAGACCCAGTACTTC
>TRBJ2-5|-|TRBV5-1|-
CASSLPGTKETQYF
TGCGCCAGCAGCTTGCCCGGGACAAAAGAGACCCAGTACTTC
>TRBJ1-5|-|TRBV6-5|once
CASPNRGNQPQHF
TGTGCCAGCCCCAACAGGGGCAATCAGCCCCAGCATTTT
>TRBJ2-7|TRBD1|TRBV27|few
CASSFGQGVGEQYF
TGTGCCAGCAGTTTTGGACAGGGGGTGGGCGAGCAGTACTTC
>TRBJ2-5|-|TRBV29-1|once
CSVYKRDQETQYF
TGCAGCGTCTACAAGCGGGACCAAGAGACCCAGTACTTC
>TRBJ2-7|TRBD2|TRBV7-2|once
CASSTSGGAYEQYF
TGTGCCAGCAGCACTAGCGGGGGGGCCTACGAGCAGTACTTC
>TRBJ2-7|-|TRBV6-5|-
CASRAATYEQYF
TGTGCCAGCAGGGCGGCTACCTACGAGCAGTACTTC
>TRBJ2-7|TRBD2|TRBV10-3|-
CAISPRASGRAYPYEQYF
TGTGCCATCAGCCCCAGGGCTAGCGGGAGGGCCTATCCGTACGAGCAGTACTTC
>TRBJ2-2|TRBD1|TRBV25-1|-
CASSKDRGIVTGELFF
TGTGCCAGCTCCAAGGACAGGGGGATTGTCACCGGGGAGCTGTTTTTT
>TRBJ2-5|TRBD1|TRBV5-1|-
CASSFDRVGETQYF
TGCGCCAGCAGCTTTGACAGGGTTGGAGAGACCCAGTACTTC
>TRBJ1-2|TRBD1|TRBV29-1|-
CSVEVSIRDRELWNYGYTF
TGCAGCGTTGAAGTTTCTATCCGGGACAGGGAACTTTGGAACTATGGCTACACCTTC
>TRBJ2-7|TRBD1|TRBV7-2|-
CASSLDRGLYEQYF
TGTGCCAGCAGCTTAGACAGGGGGCTATACGAGCAGTACTTC
>TRBJ1-2|-|TRBV7-2|-
CASSSQTGGYGYTF
TGTGCCAGCAGCTCCCAGACAGGTGGCTATGGCTACACCTTC
>TRBJ1-1|-|TRBV6-5|-
CASSRAGRTEAFF
TGTGCCAGTTCCAGGGCAGGGAGGACTGAAGCTTTCTTT